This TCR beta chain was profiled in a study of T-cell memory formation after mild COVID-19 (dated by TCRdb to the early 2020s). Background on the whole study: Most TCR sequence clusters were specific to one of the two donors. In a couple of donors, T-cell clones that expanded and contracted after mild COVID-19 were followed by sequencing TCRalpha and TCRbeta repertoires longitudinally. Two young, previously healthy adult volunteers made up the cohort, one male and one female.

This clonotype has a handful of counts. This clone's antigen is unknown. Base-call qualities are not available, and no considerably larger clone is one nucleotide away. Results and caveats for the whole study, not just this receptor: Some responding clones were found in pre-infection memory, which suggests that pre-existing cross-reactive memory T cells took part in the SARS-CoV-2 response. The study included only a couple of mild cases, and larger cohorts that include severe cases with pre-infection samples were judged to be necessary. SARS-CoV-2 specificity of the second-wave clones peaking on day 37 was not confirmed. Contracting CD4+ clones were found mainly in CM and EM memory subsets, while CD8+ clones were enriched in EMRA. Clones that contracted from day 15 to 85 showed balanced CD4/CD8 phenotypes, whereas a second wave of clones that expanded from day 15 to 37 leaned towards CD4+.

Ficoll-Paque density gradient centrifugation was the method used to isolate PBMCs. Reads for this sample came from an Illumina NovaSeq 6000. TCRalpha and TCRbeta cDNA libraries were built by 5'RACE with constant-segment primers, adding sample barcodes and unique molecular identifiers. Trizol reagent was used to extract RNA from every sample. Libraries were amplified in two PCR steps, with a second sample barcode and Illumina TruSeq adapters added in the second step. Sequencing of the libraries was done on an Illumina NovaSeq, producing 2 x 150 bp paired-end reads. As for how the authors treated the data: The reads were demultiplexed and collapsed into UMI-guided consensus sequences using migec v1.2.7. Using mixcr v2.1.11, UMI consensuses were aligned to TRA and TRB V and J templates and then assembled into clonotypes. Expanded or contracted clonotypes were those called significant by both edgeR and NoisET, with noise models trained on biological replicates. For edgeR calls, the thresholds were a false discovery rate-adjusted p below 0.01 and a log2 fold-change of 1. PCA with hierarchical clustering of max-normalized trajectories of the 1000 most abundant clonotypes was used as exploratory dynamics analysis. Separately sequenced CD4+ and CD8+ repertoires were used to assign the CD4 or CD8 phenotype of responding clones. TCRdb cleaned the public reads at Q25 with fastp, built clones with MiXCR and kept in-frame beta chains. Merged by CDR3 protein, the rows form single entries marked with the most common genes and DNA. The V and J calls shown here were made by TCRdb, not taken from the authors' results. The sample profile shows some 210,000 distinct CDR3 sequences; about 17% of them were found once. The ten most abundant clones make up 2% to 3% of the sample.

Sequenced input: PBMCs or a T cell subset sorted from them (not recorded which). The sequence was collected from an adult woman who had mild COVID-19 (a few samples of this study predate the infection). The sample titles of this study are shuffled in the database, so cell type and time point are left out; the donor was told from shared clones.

The sequence in DNA is TGTGCCAGCAGCTTAGTCGGTAGCGGGAGGGTCGTTATGCGTGAGCAGTTCTTC. This is translated as CASSLVGSGRVVMREQFF. The chain is made from TRBV7-2 and TRBJ2-1; a stretch of 11 junction bases matches TRBD2. From V the trimming removes 1 base and from J it removes 9 bases, while the gene matches leave 14 bases of the junction unaccounted for. Its CDR3 holds 18 amino acids, cysteine through phenylalanine. Solely the CDR3 DNA is kept, with 54 bases framed from the first base. As encoded in the germline V gene, CDR1 is SGHTA while CDR2 is FQGNSA.